This TCR beta chain was captured in a study of blood T cell repertoires in COVID-19. Trimming took 6 bases from V and 10 from J; bases not matched to a gene: 9. Germline V gene data show CDR1 as KGHSH and CDR2 as LQKENI. This CDR3 region has 15 residues. The repertoire was sequenced with immunoSEQ multiplex PCR; TCRdb's copy has only in-frame clones and lacks some. The data hold 450,000 to 600,000 clones, with 75% to 90% observed a single time. This chain joins TRBV18 and TRBJ1-6; 10 bases fit TRBD1. The clonotype comes from a woman aged 18-35 years who had recovered from COVID-19. Material: PBMCs or T cells enriched from blood (not recorded which). Written as DNA, the CDR3 is TGTGCCAGCTCCCCAAGGGACAGGGGCGGCTCACCCCTCCACTTT. It translates to CASSPRDRGGSPLHF.